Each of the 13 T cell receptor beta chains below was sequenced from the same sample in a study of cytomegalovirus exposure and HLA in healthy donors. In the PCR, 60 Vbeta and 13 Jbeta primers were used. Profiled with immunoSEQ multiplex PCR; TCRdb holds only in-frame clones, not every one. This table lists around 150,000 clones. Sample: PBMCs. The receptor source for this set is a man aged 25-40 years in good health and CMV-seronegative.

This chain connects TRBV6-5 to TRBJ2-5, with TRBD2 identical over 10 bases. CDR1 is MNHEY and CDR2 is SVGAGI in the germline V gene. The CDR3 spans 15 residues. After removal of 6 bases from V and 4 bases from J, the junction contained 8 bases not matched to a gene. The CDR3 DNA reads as TGTGCCAGCAGAAACGGGGCTAGCGGGGGAGAGACCCAGTACTTC. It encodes CASRNGASGGETQYF.

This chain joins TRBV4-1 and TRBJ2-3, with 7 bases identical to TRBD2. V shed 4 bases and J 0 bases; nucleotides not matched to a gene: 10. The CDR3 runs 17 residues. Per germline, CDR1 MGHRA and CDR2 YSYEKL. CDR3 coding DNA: TGCGCCAGCAGCCCAAGGAGCCCTAGCGGCAGCACAGATACGCAGTATTTT. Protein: CASSPRSPSGSTDTQYF.

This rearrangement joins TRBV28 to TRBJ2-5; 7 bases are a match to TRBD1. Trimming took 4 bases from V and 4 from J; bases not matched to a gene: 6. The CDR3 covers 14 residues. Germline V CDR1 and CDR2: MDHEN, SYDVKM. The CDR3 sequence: CASSSTGVGETQYF. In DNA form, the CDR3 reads TGTGCCAGCAGTTCCACAGGGGTCGGAGAGACCCAGTACTTC.

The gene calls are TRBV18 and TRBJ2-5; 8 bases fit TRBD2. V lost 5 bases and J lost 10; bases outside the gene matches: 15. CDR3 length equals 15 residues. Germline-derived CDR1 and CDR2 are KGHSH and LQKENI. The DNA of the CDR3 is TGTGCCAGCTCAGCCCTGGCGGGAGGCTCCTTGGACCAGTACTTC. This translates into CASSALAGGSLDQYF.

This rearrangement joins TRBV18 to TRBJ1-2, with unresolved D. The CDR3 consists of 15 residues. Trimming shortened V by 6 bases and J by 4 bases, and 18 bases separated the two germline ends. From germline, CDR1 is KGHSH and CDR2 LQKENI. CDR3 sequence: CASSPSRTPFYGYTF. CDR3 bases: TGTGCCAGCTCGCCCTCTAGGACTCCCTTCTATGGCTACACCTTC.

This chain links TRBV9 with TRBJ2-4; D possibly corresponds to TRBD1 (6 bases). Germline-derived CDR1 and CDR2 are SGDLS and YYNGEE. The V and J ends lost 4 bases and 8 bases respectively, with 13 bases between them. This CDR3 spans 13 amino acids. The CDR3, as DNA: TGTGCCAGCAGCACCCAGGCAGGGGACATTCAGTACTTC. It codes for CASSTQAGDIQYF.

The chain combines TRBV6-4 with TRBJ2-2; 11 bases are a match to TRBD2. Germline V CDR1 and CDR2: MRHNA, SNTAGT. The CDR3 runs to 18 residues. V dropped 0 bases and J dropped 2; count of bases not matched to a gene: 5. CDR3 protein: CASSDSRLAGLNTGELFF. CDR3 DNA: TGTGCCAGCAGTGACTCAAGACTAGCGGGATTAAACACCGGGGAGCTGTTTTTT.

DNA of the CDR3: TGTGCCATCAGGAGCGGGAGCAGCTCCTACGAGCAGTACTTC. It specifies CAIRSGSSSYEQYF. J is TRBJ2-5 and V is TRBV10-3, with TRBD2 matching 8 bases. The J call may be in error: the DNA end matches TRBJ2-7 better. The germline CDR1 and CDR2 sequences are ENHRY and SYGVKD. The CDR3 has 14 residues.

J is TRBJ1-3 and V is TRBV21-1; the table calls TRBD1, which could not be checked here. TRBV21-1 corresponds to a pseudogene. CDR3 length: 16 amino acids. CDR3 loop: CASSALDRSSGNTIYF. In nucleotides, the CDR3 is TGTGCCAGCAGTGCCCTCGACAGGAGCTCTGGAAACACCATATATTTT.

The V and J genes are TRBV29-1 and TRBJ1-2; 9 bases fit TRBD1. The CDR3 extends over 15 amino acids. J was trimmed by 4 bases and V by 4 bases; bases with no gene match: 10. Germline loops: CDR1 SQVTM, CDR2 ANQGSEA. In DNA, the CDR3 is TGCAGCGTTGTGGGACAGGGTACAGGGGGCTATGGCTACACCTTC. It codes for CSVVGQGTGGYGYTF. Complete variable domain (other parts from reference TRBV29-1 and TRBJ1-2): SAVISQKPSRDICQRGTSLTIQCQVDSQVTMMFWYRQQPGQSLTLIATANQGSEATYESGFVIDKFPISRPNLTFSTLTVSNMSPEDSSIYLCSVVGQGTGGYGYTFGSGTRLTVV.

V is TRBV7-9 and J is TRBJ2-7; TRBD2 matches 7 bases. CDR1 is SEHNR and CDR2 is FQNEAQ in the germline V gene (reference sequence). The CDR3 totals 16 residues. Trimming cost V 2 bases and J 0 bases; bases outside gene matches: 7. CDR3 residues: CASSLTSREDSYEQYF. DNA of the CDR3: TGTGCCAGCAGCTTAACCTCCCGGGAGGACTCCTACGAGCAGTACTTC. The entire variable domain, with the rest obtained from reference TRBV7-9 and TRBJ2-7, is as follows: DTGVSQNPRHKITKRGQNVTFRCDPISEHNRLYWYRQTLGQGPEFLTYFQNEAQLEKSRLLSDRFSAERPKGSFSTLEIQRTEQGDSAMYLCASSLTSREDSYEQYFGPGTRLTVT.

The DNA of the CDR3 is TGTGCCAGCAGTGAAGGGGGCTATCAGCCCCAGCATTTT. Translated: CASSEGGYQPQHF. This chain links TRBV2 with TRBJ1-5; TRBD1 is a possible D gene (5 bases). Looked up from germline, CDR1 is SNHLY and CDR2 is FYNNEI. V was shortened by 1 base and J by 5 bases, with 6 bases between the two germline ends. The CDR3 has 13 residues.

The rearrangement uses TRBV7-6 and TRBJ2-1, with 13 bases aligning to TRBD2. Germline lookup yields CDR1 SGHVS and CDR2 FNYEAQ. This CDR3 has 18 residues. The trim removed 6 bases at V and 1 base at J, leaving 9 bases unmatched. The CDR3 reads CASSRLAGGGGSYNEQFF. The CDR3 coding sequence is TGTGCCAGCAGTAGACTAGCGGGAGGTGGAGGGTCCTACAATGAGCAGTTCTTC.